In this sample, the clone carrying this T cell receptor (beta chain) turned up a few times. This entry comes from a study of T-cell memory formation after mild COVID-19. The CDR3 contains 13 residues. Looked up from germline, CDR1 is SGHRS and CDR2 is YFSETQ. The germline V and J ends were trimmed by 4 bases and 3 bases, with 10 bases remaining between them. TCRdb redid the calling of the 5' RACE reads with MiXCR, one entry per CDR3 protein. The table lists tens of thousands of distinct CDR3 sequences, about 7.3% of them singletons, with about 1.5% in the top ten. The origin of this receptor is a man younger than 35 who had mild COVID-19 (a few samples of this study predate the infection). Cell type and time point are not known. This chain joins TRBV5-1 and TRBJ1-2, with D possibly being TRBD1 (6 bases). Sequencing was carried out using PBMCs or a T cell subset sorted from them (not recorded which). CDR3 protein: CASSLDRYYGYTF. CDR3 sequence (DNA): TGCGCCAGCAGCCTGGACAGATACTATGGCTACACCTTC.